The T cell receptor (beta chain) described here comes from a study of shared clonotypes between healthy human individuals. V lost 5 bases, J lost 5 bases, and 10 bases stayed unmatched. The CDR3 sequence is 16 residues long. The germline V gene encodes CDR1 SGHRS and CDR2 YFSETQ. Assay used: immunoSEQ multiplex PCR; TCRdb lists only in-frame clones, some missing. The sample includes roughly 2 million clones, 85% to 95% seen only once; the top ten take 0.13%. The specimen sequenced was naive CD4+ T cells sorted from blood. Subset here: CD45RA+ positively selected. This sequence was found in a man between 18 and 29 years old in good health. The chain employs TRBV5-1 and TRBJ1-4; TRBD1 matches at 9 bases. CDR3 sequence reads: CASSPPTGTGNEKLFF. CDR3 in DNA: TGCGCCAGCAGTCCCCCCACCGGGACAGGGAATGAAAAACTGTTTTTT.